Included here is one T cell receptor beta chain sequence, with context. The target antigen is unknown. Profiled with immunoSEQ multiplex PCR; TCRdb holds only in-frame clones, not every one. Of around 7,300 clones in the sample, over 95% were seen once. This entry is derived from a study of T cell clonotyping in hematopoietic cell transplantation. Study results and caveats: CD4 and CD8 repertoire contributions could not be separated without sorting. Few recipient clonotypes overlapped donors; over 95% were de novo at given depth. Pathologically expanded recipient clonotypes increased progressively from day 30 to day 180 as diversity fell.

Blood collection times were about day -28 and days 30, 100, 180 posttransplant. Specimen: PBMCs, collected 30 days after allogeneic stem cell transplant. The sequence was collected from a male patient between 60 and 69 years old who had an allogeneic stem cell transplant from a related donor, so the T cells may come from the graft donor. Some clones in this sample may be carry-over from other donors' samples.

This CDR3 is CASSLSPTEGGYTF. CDR3 sequence (DNA): TGTGCCAGCAGTTTATCCCCCACGGAGGGTGGCTACACCTTC. The chain carries TRBV28 and TRBJ1-2; D ambiguous. From germline, CDR1 is MDHEN and CDR2 SYDVKM. The germline V and J ends were trimmed by 1 base and 7 bases, with 13 bases remaining between them. The CDR3 has 14 amino acids.